Listed below are T cell receptor beta chains from one sample, sequenced in a study of control samples from healthy donors and cancer patients. Clones were read by immunoSEQ multiplex PCR, and TCRdb kept only the in-frame ones, dropping some. Seen here are about 98,000 clones, 70% to 80% observed once, and the top ten hold roughly 10%. Sample: blood. The receptors stem from a woman in her 30s in good health. CDR3s include the opening cysteine and the closing phenylalanine or tryptophan. The D gene is left open where the match is weak. Only part of the rows carry a size: once, few, many, or a class if the clone is expanded.

J: TRBJ2-2
D: NA
V: TRBV25-1
size: NA
CDR3: CASSESSGALTGELFF
DNA: TGTGCCAGCAGTGAATCATCAGGGGCTTTGACCGGGGAGCTGTTTTTT

J: TRBJ1-2
D: NA
V: TRBV6-6
size: NA
CDR3: CASSYTENYGYTF
DNA: TGTGCCAGCAGTTACACAGAGAACTATGGCTACACCTTC

J: TRBJ2-2
D: NA
V: TRBV9
size: NA
CDR3: CASSIGGTNTGELFF
DNA: TGTGCCAGCAGTATAGGGGGGACGAACACCGGGGAGCTGTTTTTT

J: TRBJ2-3
D: NA
V: TRBV1
size: NA
CDR3: CTILSGGATDTQYF
DNA: TGCACCATCTTAAGCGGGGGGGCTACAGATACGCAGTATTTT

J: TRBJ2-3
D: NA
V: TRBV25-1
size: NA
CDR3: CASSESGTDTQYF
DNA: TGTGCCAGCAGTGAATCGGGGACAGATACGCAGTATTTT

J: TRBJ2-6
D: NA
V: TRBV7-8
size: NA
CDR3: CASSLVLGVGANVLTF
DNA: TGTGCCAGCAGCTTAGTATTGGGGGTAGGGGCCAACGTCCTGACTTTC

J: TRBJ2-2
D: TRBD2
V: TRBV7-2
size: once
CDR3: CASSAGLGAGELFF
DNA: TGTGCCAGCAGCGCTGGACTAGGAGCCGGGGAGCTGTTTTTT

J: TRBJ2-3
D: NA
V: TRBV3-1/TRBV3-2
size: NA
CDR3: CASSQVGGVTDTQYF
DNA: TGTGCCAGCAGCCAAGTTGGCGGGGTCACAGATACGCAGTATTTT

J: TRBJ2-1
D: TRBD1
V: TRBV24-1
size: NA
CDR3: CATSDLTGGTGDEQFF
DNA: TGTGCCACCAGTGATTTGACAGGGGGCACTGGGGATGAGCAGTTCTTC

J: TRBJ1-1
D: TRBD1
V: TRBV4-2
size: NA
CDR3: CASSHVGQGDTEAFF
DNA: TGTGCCAGCAGCCACGTCGGACAGGGGGACACTGAAGCTTTCTTT

J: TRBJ1-2
D: TRBD1
V: TRBV29-1
size: few
CDR3: CSGDRQGGGYTF
DNA: TGCAGCGGGGACAGACAGGGTGGGGGCTACACCTTC

J: TRBJ1-1
D: TRBD1
V: TRBV19
size: NA
CDR3: CASPLDRANTEAFF
DNA: TGTGCCAGTCCCCTAGACAGGGCGAACACTGAAGCTTTCTTT

J: TRBJ1-5
D: NA
V: TRBV7-8
size: NA
CDR3: CASSFSTGLGQPQHF
DNA: TGTGCCAGCAGCTTCTCAACAGGGCTCGGGCAGCCCCAGCATTTT

J: TRBJ2-3
D: TRBD2
V: TRBV12-3/TRBV12-4
size: NA
CDR3: CASSFSGEDTQYF
DNA: TGTGCCAGCAGTTTTAGCGGGGAGGATACGCAGTATTTT

J: TRBJ1-6
D: NA
V: TRBV2
size: few
CDR3: CASSEMGAGSPLHF
DNA: TGTGCCAGCAGTGAAATGGGGGCTGGGTCACCCCTCCACTTT

J: TRBJ2-7
D: NA
V: TRBV4-3
size: few
CDR3: CASSHTGHGYEQYF
DNA: TGCGCCAGCAGCCATACAGGCCACGGCTACGAGCAGTACTTC

J: TRBJ1-1
D: NA
V: TRBV7-2
size: NA
CDR3: CASSPREGGTEAFF
DNA: TGTGCCAGCAGCCCCCGCGAGGGGGGCACTGAAGCTTTCTTT

J: TRBJ2-7
D: NA
V: TRBV5-4
size: NA
CDR3: CASSLAGLANSEQYF
DNA: TGTGCCAGCAGCTTGGCGGGCTTAGCGAACTCTGAGCAGTACTTC

J: TRBJ2-1
D: TRBD2
V: TRBV7-2
size: NA
CDR3: CASSGDGAGGYNEQFF
DNA: TGTGCCAGCAGCGGGGATGGAGCGGGGGGCTACAATGAGCAGTTCTTC

J: TRBJ2-6
D: NA
V: TRBV5-1
size: NA
CDR3: CASSLRATTYSGANVLTF
DNA: TGCGCCAGCAGCTTGAGAGCTACTACGTACTCTGGGGCCAACGTCCTGACTTTC

J: TRBJ2-5
D: NA
V: TRBV18
size: NA
CDR3: CASSSYQETQYF
DNA: TGTGCCAGCTCATCCTACCAAGAGACCCAGTACTTC

J: TRBJ1-1
D: TRBD1
V: TRBV5-5
size: NA
CDR3: CASSLRGDTEAFF
DNA: TGTGCCAGCAGCCTCAGGGGGGACACTGAAGCTTTCTTT

J: TRBJ1-5
D: NA
V: TRBV5-1
size: NA
CDR3: CASSPGGGLSGNQPQHF
DNA: TGCGCCAGCAGCCCGGGCGGGGGGCTCAGCGGCAATCAGCCCCAGCATTTT

J: TRBJ1-5
D: NA
V: TRBV30
size: NA
CDR3: CAWSARNQPQHF
DNA: TGTGCCTGGAGTGCCAGGAATCAGCCCCAGCATTTT

J: TRBJ1-3
D: NA
V: TRBV7-8
size: NA
CDR3: CASSLETWVGSHSGNTIYF
DNA: TGTGCCAGCAGCTTAGAAACCTGGGTGGGCAGCCACTCTGGAAACACCATATATTTT

J: TRBJ2-7
D: NA
V: TRBV10-3
size: NA
CDR3: CAISGRGDDEQYF
DNA: TGTGCCATCAGTGGACGAGGGGATGACGAGCAGTACTTC

J: TRBJ2-5
D: TRBD2
V: TRBV11-2
size: once
CDR3: CASSQSGGGETQYF
DNA: TGTGCCAGCAGCCAGTCCGGGGGGGGAGAGACCCAGTACTTC

J: TRBJ2-5
D: NA
V: TRBV6-2/TRBV6-3
size: NA
CDR3: CASSSSPQETQYF
DNA: TGTGCCAGCAGCAGCTCCCCCCAAGAGACCCAGTACTTC

J: TRBJ1-2
D: NA
V: TRBV29-1
size: many
CDR3: CSVPDSDRIYGYTF
DNA: TGCAGCGTGCCAGACAGCGACCGGATCTATGGCTACACCTTC

J: TRBJ1-6
D: NA
V: TRBV9
size: few
CDR3: CASSVAPRDTDNSPLHF
DNA: TGTGCCAGCAGCGTAGCGCCCCGGGACACGGATAATTCACCCCTCCACTTT

J: TRBJ2-2
D: TRBD2
V: TRBV10-3
size: NA
CDR3: CAISGGGGTNTGELFF
DNA: TGTGCCATCAGTGGGGGCGGGGGGACGAACACCGGGGAGCTGTTTTTT